Listed below are T cell receptor beta chains from one sample, sequenced in a study of post-analysis software for immune sequencing data. One entry per CDR3 protein results from TCRdb running MiXCR on the PCR reads. Altogether roughly 540,000 distinct CDR3 sequences are present, 30% to 40% being singletons, with the ten largest covering around 6.1%. Sequencing was carried out using blood. The receptors shown here come from a girl under 18 with multiple sclerosis. The CDR3 runs from the conserved cysteine through the conserved F or W. The order of the fields is V gene, clone size, J gene, D gene, CDR3 length, CDR3 DNA, CDR3 protein. D genes are given only for firm matches. Only some rows state a clone size, as once, few, many or a class for expanded clones.

TRBV12-3/TRBV12-4	NA	TRBJ2-7	NA	15	TGTGCCAGCAGTCCTTGGGGGGGGGCGTGTTACGAGCAGTACTTC	CASSPWGGACYEQYF
TRBV20-1	NA	TRBJ2-2	TRBD1	14	TGCAGTGCGCCAGGGGGCTTCGGCACCGGGGAGCTGTTTTTT	CSAPGGFGTGELFF
TRBV18	few	TRBJ2-5	TRBD1	14	TGTGCCAGCTCAGAGGGGACAGCAGAGGAGACCCAGTACTTC	CASSEGTAEETQYF
TRBV3-1	NA	TRBJ2-1	TRBD2	16	TGTGCCAGCAGCCAAGATAAGCGGGGGTGGGGGAATGAGCAGTTCTTC	CASSQDKRGWGNEQFF
TRBV9	NA	TRBJ2-7	NA	15	TGTGCCAGCAGCGTAGACGGGGGAAGCTCCTACGAGCAGTACTTC	CASSVDGGSSYEQYF
TRBV12-3/TRBV12-4	NA	TRBJ1-5	NA	15	TGTGCCAGCACCGGGGGGGACGGCTCCAATCAGCCCCAGCATTTT	CASTGGDGSNQPQHF
TRBV5-1	NA	TRBJ1-1	TRBD1	16	TGCGCCAGCAGCCCGGGACAGGGGGCGCCGAAAACTGAAGCTTTCTTT	CASSPGQGAPKTEAFF
TRBV7-2	NA	TRBJ2-5	NA	16	TGTGCCAGCAGCTTACTAGGGACTCCCCTGCGGGAGACCCAGTACTTC	CASSLLGTPLRETQYF
TRBV9	NA	TRBJ2-2	TRBD1	15	TGTGCCAGCAGACCCGGGACAGGGAGCACCGGGGAGCTGTTTTTT	CASRPGTGSTGELFF
TRBV5-1	NA	TRBJ1-6	TRBD1	15	TGCGCCAGCAGCACGGACAGGGGGAATAATTCACCCCTCCACTTT	CASSTDRGNNSPLHF
TRBV29-1	few	TRBJ2-1	NA	13	TGCAGCGCTGAGGTTTGGCAGGACAATGAGCAGTTCTTC	CSAEVWQDNEQFF
TRBV5-5	once	TRBJ1-1	NA	11	TGTGCCAGCACCATCAGGGCTGAAGCTTTCTTT	CASTIRAEAFF
TRBV6-6	NA	TRBJ1-5	TRBD1	14	TGTGCCGGCAGCTCGGACAGGGGGCATCAGCCCCAGCATTTT	CAGSSDRGHQPQHF
TRBV7-6	NA	TRBJ2-3	NA	15	TGTGCCAGCAGCCCAAGACAGGCCACCACAGATACGCAGTATTTT	CASSPRQATTDTQYF
TRBV6-5	NA	TRBJ1-2	NA	15	TGTGCCAGCAGTTCCACCGGGGGACCCGGGAAAGGCTACACCTTC	CASSSTGGPGKGYTF
TRBV5-1	NA	TRBJ2-1	NA	16	TGCGCCAGCAGCTTGGTTGGTGGACTGGGTTACAATGAGCAGTTCTTC	CASSLVGGLGYNEQFF
TRBV6-6	NA	TRBJ2-1	NA	14	TGTGCCAGCAGTGTCCGGGATGATATCCATGAGCAGTTCTTC	CASSVRDDIHEQFF
TRBV7-9	NA	TRBJ1-4	TRBD1	15	TGTGCCAGCAGCTTGTGGACAGGGGATATGGAAAAACTGTTTTTT	CASSLWTGDMEKLFF
TRBV20-1	NA	TRBJ2-5	TRBD1	14	TGCAGAAAGGGGACAGAGACGTTCCAAGAGACCCAGTACTTC	CRKGTETFQETQYF
TRBV6-5	few	TRBJ2-5	NA	12	TGTGCCAGCGGCGAGGGGCCGAGGGGCCAGTACTTC	CASGEGPRGQYF
TRBV7-2	few	TRBJ1-4	NA	13	TGTGCCAGCAGCGCCATCCGTAATGAAAAACTGTTTTTT	CASSAIRNEKLFF
TRBV12-3/TRBV12-4	NA	TRBJ2-1	TRBD1	16	TGTGCCAGCAGTTTTACAGGGACAGGGACCTACAATGAGCAGTTCTTC	CASSFTGTGTYNEQFF
TRBV10-1	NA	TRBJ1-2	NA	14	TGCGCCAGCAGTGAGTCCGGCCTACCCCACGGCTACACCTTC	CASSESGLPHGYTF
TRBV6-6	NA	TRBJ2-3	NA	16	TGTGCCAGCAGTTACACCTCTAAAGTCCAGACAGATACGCAGTATTTT	CASSYTSKVQTDTQYF
TRBV3-1	few	TRBJ2-3	NA	14	TGTGCCAGCAGCTCAGGACAGTACACAGATACGCAGTATTTT	CASSSGQYTDTQYF
TRBV5-1	NA	TRBJ1-6	TRBD1	15	TGCGCCAGCAGCTTGTCGACAGGGGTTGGTTCACCCCTCCACTTT	CASSLSTGVGSPLHF
TRBV7-2	few	TRBJ2-1	NA	13	TGTGCCAGCAGCTTGGACGTAAGGGATGAGCAGTTCTTC	CASSLDVRDEQFF
TRBV15	NA	TRBJ1-2	NA	14	TGTGCCACCAGCAGAGATCGCCTGGAGGCTGGCTACACCTTC	CATSRDRLEAGYTF
TRBV20-1	NA	TRBJ2-5	NA	16	TGCAGTGCTAGAGATCCTTGGAGGGGCGCCCACAATGAGCAGTACTTC	CSARDPWRGAHNEQYF
TRBV4-1	NA	TRBJ2-5	NA	15	TGCGCCAGCAGCCAAGAGCGGGGGCCCAAAGAGACCCAGTACTTC	CASSQERGPKETQYF
TRBV10-3	NA	TRBJ2-7	NA	15	TGTGCCATCAGTGAATGGGGATCGAGCTCCTACGAGCAGTACTTC	CAISEWGSSSYEQYF
TRBV12-3/TRBV12-4	NA	TRBJ2-5	NA	11	TGTGCCAGCGGTTCAGAAGAGACCCAGTACTTC	CASGSEETQYF
TRBV7-9	many	TRBJ2-5	NA	14	TGTGCCAGCAGCTTAGCAGGGAGTGGGGAGACCCAGTACTTC	CASSLAGSGETQYF
TRBV6-4	few	TRBJ2-7	NA	14	TGTGCCAGCAAAAGGGACCCTCTGAACGACGAGCAGTACTTC	CASKRDPLNDEQYF
TRBV7-2	few	TRBJ1-6	NA	14	TGTGCCAGCAGCTTTAGGAATTCGGCCTCACCCCTCCACTTT	CASSFRNSASPLHF
TRBV20-1	NA	TRBJ2-1	NA	15	TGCAGTGCTAGTTTTGGAGGGGCCCTTTACAATGAGCAGTTCTTC	CSASFGGALYNEQFF
TRBV11-1	NA	TRBJ2-5	NA	15	TGTGCCAGCAGCCGAAAAGGTGGTCAGGAGGAGACCCAGTACTTC	CASSRKGGQEETQYF
TRBV20-1	few	TRBJ2-7	TRBD2	15	TGCAGTGCTAGAGAGGTCCAGCGGGGACTCTACGAGCAGTACTTC	CSAREVQRGLYEQYF
TRBV18	NA	TRBJ2-5	NA	15	TGTGCCAGCTCACTACCTTTGCGGCCCCGGGAGACCCAGTACTTC	CASSLPLRPRETQYF
TRBV7-9	NA	TRBJ2-5	NA	15	TGTGCCAGCAGCTTAGCGGCTGGGTCGGGGGAGACCCAGTACTTC	CASSLAAGSGETQYF
TRBV9	once	TRBJ1-6	NA	15	TGTGCCAGCAGCGCAGACCCCTCTCCGGGGTCACCCCTCCACTTT	CASSADPSPGSPLHF